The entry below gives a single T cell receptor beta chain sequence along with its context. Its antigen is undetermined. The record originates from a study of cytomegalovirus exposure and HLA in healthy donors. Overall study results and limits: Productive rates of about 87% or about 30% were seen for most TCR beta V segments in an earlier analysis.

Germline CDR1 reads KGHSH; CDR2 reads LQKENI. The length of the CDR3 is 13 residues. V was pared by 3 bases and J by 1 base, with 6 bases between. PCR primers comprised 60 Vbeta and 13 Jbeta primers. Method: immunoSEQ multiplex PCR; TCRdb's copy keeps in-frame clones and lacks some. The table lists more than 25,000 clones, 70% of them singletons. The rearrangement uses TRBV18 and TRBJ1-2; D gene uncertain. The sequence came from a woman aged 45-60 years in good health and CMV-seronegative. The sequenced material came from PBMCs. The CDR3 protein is CASSPEGNYGYTF. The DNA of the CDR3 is TGTGCCAGCTCACCGGAGGGTAACTATGGCTACACCTTC.